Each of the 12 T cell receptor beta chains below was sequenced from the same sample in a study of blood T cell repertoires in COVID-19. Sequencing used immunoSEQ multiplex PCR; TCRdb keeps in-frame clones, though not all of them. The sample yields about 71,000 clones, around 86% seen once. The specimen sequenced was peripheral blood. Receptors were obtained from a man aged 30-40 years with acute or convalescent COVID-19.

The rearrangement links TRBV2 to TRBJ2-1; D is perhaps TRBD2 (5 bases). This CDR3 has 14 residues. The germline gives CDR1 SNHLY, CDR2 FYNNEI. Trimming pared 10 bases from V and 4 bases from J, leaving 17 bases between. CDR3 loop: CATMREQRYNEQFF. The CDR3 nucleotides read TGTGCCACAATGAGGGAGCAGCGATACAATGAGCAGTTCTTC.

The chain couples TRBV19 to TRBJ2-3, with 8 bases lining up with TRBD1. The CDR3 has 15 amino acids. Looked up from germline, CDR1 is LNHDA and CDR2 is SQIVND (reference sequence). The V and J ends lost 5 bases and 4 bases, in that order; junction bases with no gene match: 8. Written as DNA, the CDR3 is TGTGCCAGTAGTGAGGGACAGGCGGGCCCAGATACGCAGTATTTT. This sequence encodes CASSEGQAGPDTQYF.

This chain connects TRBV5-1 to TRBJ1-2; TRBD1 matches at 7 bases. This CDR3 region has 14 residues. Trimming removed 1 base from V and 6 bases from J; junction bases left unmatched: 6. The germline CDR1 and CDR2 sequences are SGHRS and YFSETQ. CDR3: CASSLYRGGDGYTF. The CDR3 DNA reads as TGCGCCAGCAGCTTGTACAGGGGCGGCGATGGCTACACCTTC.

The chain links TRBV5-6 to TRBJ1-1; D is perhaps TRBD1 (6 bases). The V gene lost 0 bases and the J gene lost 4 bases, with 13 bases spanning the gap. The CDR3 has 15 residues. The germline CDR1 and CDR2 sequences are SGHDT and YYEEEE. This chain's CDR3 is CASSLGQGRGTEAFF. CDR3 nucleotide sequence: TGTGCCAGCAGCTTGGGTCAGGGGCGAGGCACTGAAGCTTTCTTT.

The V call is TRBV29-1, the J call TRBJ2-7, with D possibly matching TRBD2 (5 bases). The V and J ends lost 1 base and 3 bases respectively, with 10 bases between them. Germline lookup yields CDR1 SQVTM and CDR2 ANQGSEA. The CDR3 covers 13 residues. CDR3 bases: TGCAGCGTTGAAGGGACTGAAGGCTACGAGCAGTACTTC. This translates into CSVEGTEGYEQYF.

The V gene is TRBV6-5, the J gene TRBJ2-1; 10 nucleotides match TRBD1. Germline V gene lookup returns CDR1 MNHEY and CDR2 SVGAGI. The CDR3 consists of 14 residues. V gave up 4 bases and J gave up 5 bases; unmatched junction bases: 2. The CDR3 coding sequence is TGTGCCAGCAGTTCCGGGACAGGGGACAATGAGCAGTTCTTC. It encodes CASSSGTGDNEQFF.

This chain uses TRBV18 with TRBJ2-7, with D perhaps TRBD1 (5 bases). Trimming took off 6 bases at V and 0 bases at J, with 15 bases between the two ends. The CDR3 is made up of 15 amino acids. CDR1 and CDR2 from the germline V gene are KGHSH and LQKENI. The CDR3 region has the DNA TGTGCCAGCTCTTTAGGGGTTGCAGGCTCCTACGAGCAGTACGTC. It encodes CASSLGVAGSYEQYV.

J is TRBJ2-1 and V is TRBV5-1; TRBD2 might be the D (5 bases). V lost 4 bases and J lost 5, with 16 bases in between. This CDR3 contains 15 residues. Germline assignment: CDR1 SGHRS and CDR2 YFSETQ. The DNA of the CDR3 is TGCGCCAGCAGCCCCGACTACTTAATTGACAATGAGCAGTTCTTC. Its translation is CASSPDYLIDNEQFF.

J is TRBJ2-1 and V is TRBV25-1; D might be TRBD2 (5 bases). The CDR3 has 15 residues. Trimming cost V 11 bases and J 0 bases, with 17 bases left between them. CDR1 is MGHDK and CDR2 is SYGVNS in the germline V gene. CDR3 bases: TGTGCCGCCCGAGCTAGCACGAGCTCCTACAATGAGCAGTTCTTC. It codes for CAARASTSSYNEQFF.

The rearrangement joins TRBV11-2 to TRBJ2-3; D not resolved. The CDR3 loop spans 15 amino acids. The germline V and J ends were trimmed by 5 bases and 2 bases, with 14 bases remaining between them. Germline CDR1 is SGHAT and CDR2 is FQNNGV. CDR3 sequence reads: CASSRDGLNTDTQYF. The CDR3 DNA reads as TGTGCCAGCAGCCGCGATGGGCTCAACACAGATACGCAGTATTTT.

The CDR3 DNA reads as TGTGCCAGCTCACTACACCGGGACAGTTCTTTCTTT. Amino acid sequence: CASSLHRDSSFF. The chain couples TRBV18 to TRBJ1-1; 7 bases align to TRBD1. The germline V gene encodes CDR1 KGHSH and CDR2 LQKENI. V shed 4 bases and J 12 bases; nucleotides not matched to a gene: 8. The CDR3 extends over 12 amino acids. The entire variable domain, with the rest obtained from reference TRBV18 and TRBJ1-1, is as follows: NAGVMQNPRHLVRRRGQEARLRCSPMKGHSHVYWYRQLPEEGLKFMVYLQKENIIDESGMPKERFSAEFPKEGPSILRIQQVVRGDSAAYFCASSLHRDSSFFGQGTRLTVV.

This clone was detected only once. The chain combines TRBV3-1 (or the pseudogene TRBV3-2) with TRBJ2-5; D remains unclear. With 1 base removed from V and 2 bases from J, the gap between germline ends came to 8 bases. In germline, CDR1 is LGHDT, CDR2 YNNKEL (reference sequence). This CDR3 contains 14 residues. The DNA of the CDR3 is TGTGCCAGCAGCCAAGTTGGGCTGCAAGAGACCCAGTACTTC. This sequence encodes CASSQVGLQETQYF.